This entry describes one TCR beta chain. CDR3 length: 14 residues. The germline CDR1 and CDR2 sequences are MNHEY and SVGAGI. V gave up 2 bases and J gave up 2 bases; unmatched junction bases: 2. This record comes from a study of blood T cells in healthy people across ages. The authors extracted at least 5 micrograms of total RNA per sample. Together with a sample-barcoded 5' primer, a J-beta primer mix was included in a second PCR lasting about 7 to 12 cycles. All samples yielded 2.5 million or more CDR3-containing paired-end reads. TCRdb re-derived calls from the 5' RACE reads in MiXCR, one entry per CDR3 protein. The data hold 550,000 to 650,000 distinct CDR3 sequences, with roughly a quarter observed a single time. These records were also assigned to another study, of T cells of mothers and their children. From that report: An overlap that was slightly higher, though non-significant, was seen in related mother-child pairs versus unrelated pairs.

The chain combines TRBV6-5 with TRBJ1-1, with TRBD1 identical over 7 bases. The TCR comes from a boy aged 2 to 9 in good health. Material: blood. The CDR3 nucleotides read TGTGCCAGCAGTTACAGACAGGGCAACACTGAAGCTTTCTTT. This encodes CASSYRQGNTEAFF.